Detailed here is one TCR beta chain. Reverse transcription of roughly 0.45 to 1 ug RNA was performed with random hexamers. TCRdb fed the immunoSEQ multiplex PCR reads into MiXCR, producing one record per CDR3 protein. The sample carries about 140,000 distinct CDR3 sequences, around 95% recorded once. This sample is drawn from a study of CD8 T cells in Susac syndrome. This CDR3 region has 13 residues. Germline lookup yields CDR1 MNHEY and CDR2 SVGAGI. V was pared by 2 bases and J by 3 bases, with 7 bases between. This chain connects TRBV6-5 to TRBJ1-1; tentatively, D is TRBD1 (5 bases). The TCR originated in a human donor with Susac syndrome. What was sequenced was CD4+ T cells from PBMCs. Here the CDR3 reads CASSYDSYTEAFF. DNA of the CDR3: TGTGCCAGCAGTTACGACAGCTACACTGAAGCTTTCTTT.